The present TCR beta chain was sequenced within a study of T cells expressing NK-cell markers. At the level of the study: The TCR beta repertoires were obtained from sorted CD3+CD56+NKG2C+, CD3+CD56+NKG2C- and CD3+CD56-NKG2C+ T cells. Eight donors were sequenced, seven testing HCMV-seropositive and one testing seronegative. Study outcomes and limitations: One observes that, in several donors, these clonotypes were also the leading ones within the CD3+CD56-NKG2C+ fraction.

With the 5' RACE reads reprocessed, TCRdb shows one record per CDR3 protein and no DNA. Listed are about 140,000 distinct CDR3 sequences; roughly 12% falls within the top ten. The CDR3 runs to 13 residues. Per germline, CDR1 DFQATT and CDR2 SNEGSKA (reference sequence). To note about this clonotype: Its antigen is not known.

This TCR was sampled from a man aged 18 to 29 in good health. Material for sequencing was blood T cells: a sorted CD56 or NKG2C T cell subset, CD4+ or CD8+ T cells, or bulk PBMC T cells (not recorded which). The chain has TRBV20-1 and TRBJ2-1. The chain's CDR3 is CSARLRNYNEQFF.